The clone carrying this TCR beta chain was seen only once. This CDR3 region has 14 residues. The ends were cut back, 6 bases at V and 2 bases at J, with 13 bases in the middle. The V gene's germline CDR1 is SNHLY and CDR2 FYNNEI. This record comes from a study of blood T cell repertoires in COVID-19. In the study overall: Acute-phase and convalescent COVID-19 samples originated in the United States, Italy and Spain. T cells, B-cell-depleted T cells, or PBMCs supplied cDNA or gDNA.

Per the study methods: Estimated nucleated cell counts came from reference gene primer amplification. Profiling relied on immunoSEQ multiplex PCR, and the TCRdb table lists in-frame clones only, not all of them. For V, J and clone size, that table is used; D and trimming come from the DNA. The repertoire holds roughly 120,000 clones, with about four fifths as singletons. Material: peripheral blood. The chain is built from TRBV2 and TRBJ2-5; weak D call: TRBD1 (6 bases). This clonotype originated in a man between 65 and 85 years old with acute or convalescent COVID-19. CDR3 sequence (DNA): TGTGCCAGCAGACGAGACAGGTCACAAGAGACCCAGTACTTC. Translation: CASRRDRSQETQYF.